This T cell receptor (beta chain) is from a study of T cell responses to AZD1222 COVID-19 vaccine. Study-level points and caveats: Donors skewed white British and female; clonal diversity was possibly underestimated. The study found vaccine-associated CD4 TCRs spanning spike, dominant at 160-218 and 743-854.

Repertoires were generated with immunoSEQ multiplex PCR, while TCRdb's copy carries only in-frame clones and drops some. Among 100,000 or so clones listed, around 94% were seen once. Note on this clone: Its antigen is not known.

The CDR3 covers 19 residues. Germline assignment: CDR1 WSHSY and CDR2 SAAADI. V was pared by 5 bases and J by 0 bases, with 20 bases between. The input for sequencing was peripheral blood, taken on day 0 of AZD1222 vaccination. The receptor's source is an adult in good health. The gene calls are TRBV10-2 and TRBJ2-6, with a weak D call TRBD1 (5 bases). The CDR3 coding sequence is TGCGCCAGCAGTAGAACTTGGACAAATAGGAGCTCTGGGGCCAACGTCCTGACTTTC. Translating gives CASSRTWTNRSSGANVLTF.